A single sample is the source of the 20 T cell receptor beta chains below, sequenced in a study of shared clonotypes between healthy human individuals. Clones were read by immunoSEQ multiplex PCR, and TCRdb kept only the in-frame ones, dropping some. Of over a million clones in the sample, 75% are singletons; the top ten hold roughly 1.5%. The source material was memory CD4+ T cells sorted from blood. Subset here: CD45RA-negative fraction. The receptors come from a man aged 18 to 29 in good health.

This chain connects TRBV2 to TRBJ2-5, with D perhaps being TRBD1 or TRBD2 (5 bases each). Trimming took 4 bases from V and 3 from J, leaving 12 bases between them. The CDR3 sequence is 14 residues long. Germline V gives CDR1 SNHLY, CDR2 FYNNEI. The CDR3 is CASSVVGGKETQYF. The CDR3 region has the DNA TGTGCCAGCAGTGTTGTTGGGGGTAAAGAGACCCAGTACTTC.

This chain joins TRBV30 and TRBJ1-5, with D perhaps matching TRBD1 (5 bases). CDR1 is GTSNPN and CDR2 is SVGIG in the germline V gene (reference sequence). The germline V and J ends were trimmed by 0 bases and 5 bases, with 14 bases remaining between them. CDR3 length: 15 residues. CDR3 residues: CAWSVRARGDQPQHF. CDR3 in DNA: TGTGCCTGGAGTGTACGCGCCCGGGGCGATCAGCCCCAGCATTTT. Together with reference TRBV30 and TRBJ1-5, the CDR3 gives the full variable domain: SQTIHQWPATLVQPVGSPLSLECTVEGTSNPNLYWYRQAAGRGLQLLFYSVGIGQISSEVPQNLSASRPQDRQFILSSKKLLLSDSGFYLCAWSVRARGDQPQHFGDGTRLSIL.

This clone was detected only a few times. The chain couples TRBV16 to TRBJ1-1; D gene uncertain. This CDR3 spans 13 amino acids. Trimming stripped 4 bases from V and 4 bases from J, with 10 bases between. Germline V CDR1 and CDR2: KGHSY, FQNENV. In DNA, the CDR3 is TGTGCCAGCAGCCCTCAATTGGGCACTGAAGCTTTCTTT. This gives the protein CASSPQLGTEAFF.

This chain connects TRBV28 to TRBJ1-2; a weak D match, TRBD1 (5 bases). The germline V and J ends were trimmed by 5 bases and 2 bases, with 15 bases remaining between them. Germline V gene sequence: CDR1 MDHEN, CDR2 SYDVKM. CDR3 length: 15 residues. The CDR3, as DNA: TGTGCCAGCAGTCCCCCTCTGACAGTAAACTATGGCTACACCTTC. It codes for CASSPPLTVNYGYTF.

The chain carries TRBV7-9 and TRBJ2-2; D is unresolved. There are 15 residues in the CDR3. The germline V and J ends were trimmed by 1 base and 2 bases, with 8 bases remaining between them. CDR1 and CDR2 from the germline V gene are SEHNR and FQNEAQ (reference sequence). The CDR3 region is CASSLEKTNTGELFF. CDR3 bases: TGTGCCAGCAGCTTAGAGAAAACCAACACCGGGGAGCTGTTTTTT.

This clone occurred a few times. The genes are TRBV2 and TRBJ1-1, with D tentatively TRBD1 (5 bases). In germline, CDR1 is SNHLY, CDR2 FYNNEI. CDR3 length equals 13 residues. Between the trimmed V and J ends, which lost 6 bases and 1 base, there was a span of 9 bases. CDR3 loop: CASRLTGNTEAFF. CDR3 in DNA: TGTGCCAGCAGGCTTACAGGGAACACTGAAGCTTTCTTT.

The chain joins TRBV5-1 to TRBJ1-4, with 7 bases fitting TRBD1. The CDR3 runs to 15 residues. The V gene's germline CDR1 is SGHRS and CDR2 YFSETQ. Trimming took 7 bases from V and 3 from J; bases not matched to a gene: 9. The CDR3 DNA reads TGCGCCAGCCGACAGGGAATAGGTTCTAATGAAAAACTGTTTTTT. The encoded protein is CASRQGIGSNEKLFF.

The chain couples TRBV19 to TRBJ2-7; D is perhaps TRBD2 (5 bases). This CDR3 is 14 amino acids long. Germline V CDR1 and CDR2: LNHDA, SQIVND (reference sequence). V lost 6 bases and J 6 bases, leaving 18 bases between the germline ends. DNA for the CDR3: TGTGCCAGTAGAGAAATCGGTTCCGAGGGCGAGCAGTACTTC. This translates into CASREIGSEGEQYF.

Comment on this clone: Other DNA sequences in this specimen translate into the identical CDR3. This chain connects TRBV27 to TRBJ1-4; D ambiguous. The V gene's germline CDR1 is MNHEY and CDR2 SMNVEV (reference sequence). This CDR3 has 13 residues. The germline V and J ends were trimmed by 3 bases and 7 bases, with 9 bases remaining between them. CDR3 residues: CASSFGWGEKLFF. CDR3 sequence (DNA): TGTGCCAGCAGTTTTGGGTGGGGTGAAAAACTGTTTTTT.

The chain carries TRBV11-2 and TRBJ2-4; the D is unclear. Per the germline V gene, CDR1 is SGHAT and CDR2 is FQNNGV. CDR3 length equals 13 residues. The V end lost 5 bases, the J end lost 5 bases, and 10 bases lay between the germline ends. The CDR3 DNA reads TGTGCCAGCAGCCCCGACTTACAAAACATTCAGTACTTC. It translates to CASSPDLQNIQYF.

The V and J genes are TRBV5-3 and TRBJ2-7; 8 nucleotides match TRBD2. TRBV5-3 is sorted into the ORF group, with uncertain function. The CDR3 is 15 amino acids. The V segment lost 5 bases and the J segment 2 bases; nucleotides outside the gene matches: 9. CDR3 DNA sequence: TGTGCCAGAAGTTTAGCGGGGACTCGTACCTACGAGCAGTACTTC. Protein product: CARSLAGTRTYEQYF.

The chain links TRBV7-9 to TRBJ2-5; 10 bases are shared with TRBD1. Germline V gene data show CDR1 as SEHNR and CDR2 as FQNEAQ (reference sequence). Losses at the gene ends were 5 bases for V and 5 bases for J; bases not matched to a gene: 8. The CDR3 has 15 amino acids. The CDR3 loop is CASSPPGQGLETQYF. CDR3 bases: TGTGCCAGCAGCCCCCCGGGACAGGGGTTGGAGACCCAGTACTTC.

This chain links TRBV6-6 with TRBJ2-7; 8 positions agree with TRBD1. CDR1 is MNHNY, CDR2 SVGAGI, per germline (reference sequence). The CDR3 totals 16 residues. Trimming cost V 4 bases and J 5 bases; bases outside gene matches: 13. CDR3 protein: CASSSGQEVEGNEQYF. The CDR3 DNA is TGTGCCAGCAGTTCGGGACAGGAGGTTGAGGGCAACGAGCAGTACTTC.

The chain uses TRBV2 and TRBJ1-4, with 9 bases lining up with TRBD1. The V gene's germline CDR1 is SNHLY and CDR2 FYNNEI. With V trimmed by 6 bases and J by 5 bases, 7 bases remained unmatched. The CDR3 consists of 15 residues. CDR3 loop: CASRETGTGNEKLFF. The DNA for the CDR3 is TGTGCCAGCAGGGAAACCGGGACAGGGAATGAAAAACTGTTTTTT.

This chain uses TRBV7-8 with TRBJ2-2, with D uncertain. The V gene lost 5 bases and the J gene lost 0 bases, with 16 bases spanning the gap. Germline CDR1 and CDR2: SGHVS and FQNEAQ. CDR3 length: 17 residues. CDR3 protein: CASSPRLSGSNTGELFF. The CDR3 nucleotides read TGTGCCAGCAGCCCCCGTTTAAGTGGTTCGAACACCGGGGAGCTGTTTTTT.

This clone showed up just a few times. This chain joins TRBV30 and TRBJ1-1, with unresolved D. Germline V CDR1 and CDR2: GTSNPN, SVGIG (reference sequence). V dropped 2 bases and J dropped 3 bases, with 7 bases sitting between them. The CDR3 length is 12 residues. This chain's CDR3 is CAWSLRDTEAFF. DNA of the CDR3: TGTGCCTGGAGTCTAAGGGACACTGAAGCTTTCTTT.

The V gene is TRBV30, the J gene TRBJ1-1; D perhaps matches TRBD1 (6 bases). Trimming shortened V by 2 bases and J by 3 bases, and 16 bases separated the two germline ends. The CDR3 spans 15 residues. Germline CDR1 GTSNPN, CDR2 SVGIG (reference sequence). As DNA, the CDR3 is TGTGCCTGGAGTTGGGGGGCAAAAGGGTACACTGAAGCTTTCTTT. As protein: CAWSWGAKGYTEAFF.

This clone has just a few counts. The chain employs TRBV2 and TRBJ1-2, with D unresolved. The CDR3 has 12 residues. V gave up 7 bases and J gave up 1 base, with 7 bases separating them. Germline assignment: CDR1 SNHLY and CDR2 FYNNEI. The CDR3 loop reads CASTLYNYGYTF. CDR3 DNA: TGTGCCAGCACTTTGTATAACTATGGCTACACCTTC. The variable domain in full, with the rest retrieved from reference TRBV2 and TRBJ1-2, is EPEVTQTPSHQVTQMGQEVILRCVPISNHLYFYWYRQILGQKVEFLVSFYNNEISEKSEIFDDQFSVERPDGSNFTLKIRSTKLEDSAMYFCASTLYNYGYTFGSGTRLTVV.

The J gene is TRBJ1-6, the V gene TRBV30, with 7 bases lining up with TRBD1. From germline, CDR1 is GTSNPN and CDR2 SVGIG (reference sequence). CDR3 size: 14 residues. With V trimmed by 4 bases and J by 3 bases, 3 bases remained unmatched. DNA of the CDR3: TGTGCCTGGAAAGGGGGCATCTATAATTCACCCCTCCACTTT. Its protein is CAWKGGIYNSPLHF.

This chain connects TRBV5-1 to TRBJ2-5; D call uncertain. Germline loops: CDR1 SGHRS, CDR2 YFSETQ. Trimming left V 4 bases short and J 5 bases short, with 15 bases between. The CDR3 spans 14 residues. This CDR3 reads CASSPDPSMETQYF. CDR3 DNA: TGCGCCAGCAGCCCGGACCCGAGCATGGAGACCCAGTACTTC.